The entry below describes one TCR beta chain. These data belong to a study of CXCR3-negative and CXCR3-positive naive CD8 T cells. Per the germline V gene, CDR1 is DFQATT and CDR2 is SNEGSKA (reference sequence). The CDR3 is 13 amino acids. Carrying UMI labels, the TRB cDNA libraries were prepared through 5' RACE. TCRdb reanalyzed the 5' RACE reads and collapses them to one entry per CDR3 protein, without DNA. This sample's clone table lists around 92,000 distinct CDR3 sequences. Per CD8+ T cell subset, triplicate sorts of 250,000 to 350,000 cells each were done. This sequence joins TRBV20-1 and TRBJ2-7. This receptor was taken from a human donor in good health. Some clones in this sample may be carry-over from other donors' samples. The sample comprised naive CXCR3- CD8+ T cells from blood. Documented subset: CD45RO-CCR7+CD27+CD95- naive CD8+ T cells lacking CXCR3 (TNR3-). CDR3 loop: CSARPTSSYEQYF.